These T cell receptor beta chains were read from a single sample in a study of blood T cell repertoires in COVID-19. Only in-frame clones appear in the TCRdb table, and some are missing; sequencing was by immunoSEQ multiplex PCR. The sample consists of 410,000 or so clones, 86% of them appearing once. Sequenced sample: peripheral blood. The receptor source for this set is a woman in her twenties or thirties with active or convalescent COVID-19. The CDR3 runs from the conserved cysteine through the conserved F or W. A D gene is named only where the DNA matches it firmly. Size tells how often a clone was seen (once, few, many) or the class of an expanded clone, and some rows leave it out.

>TRBJ2-7|NA|TRBD1|TRBV9
TGTGCCAGCAGCGTTACGGGACAGGGGTTAGGCGAGCAGTACTTC
CASSVTGQGLGEQYF
>TRBJ1-4|NA|NA|TRBV5-1
TGCGCCAGCAGTTTCGGACAGACCACAACTAATGAAAAACTGTTTTTT
CASSFGQTTTNEKLFF
>TRBJ2-5|NA|NA|TRBV13
TGTGCCAGCAGCCCGGCGAGGGCGCAAATCCAAGAGACCCAGTACTTC
CASSPARAQIQETQYF
>TRBJ1-1|NA|TRBD1|TRBV6-5
TGTGCCAGCAGTACCGGGACAGCCCAAAACACTGAAGCTTTCTTT
CASSTGTAQNTEAFF
>TRBJ1-1|NA|NA|TRBV6-5
TGTGCCAGCAGCGCCGCGGCTTTCATGAACACTGAAGCTTTCTTT
CASSAAAFMNTEAFF
>TRBJ2-2|few|TRBD1|TRBV6-4
TGTGCCACTAGTCCGGGACAGGGTCACACCGGGGAGCTGTTTTTT
CATSPGQGHTGELFF
>TRBJ1-1|once|NA|TRBV2
TGTGCCAGCTCCGACAGGCCCAGGGGCCTCATGAACACTGAAGCTTTCTTT
CASSDRPRGLMNTEAFF
>TRBJ1-1|once|NA|TRBV5-1
TGCGCCAGCAGCTTAGGTGGAGGCTCCGTGAACACTGAAGCTTTCTTT
CASSLGGGSVNTEAFF
>TRBJ2-7|few|NA|TRBV15
TGTGCCACCAGCAGAGGAACGGTTACGGAGCAGTACTTC
CATSRGTVTEQYF
>TRBJ1-2|NA|TRBD1|TRBV19
TGTGCCAGTAGTAGGGGACAGCCATCCTATGGCTACACCTTC
CASSRGQPSYGYTF
>TRBJ2-5|NA|NA|TRBV6-5
TGTGCCAGCAGTTTACAAGAGACCCAGTACTTC
CASSLQETQYF
>TRBJ1-2|few|NA|TRBV6-1
TGTGCCAGCGGCTCGCCGACTTATGGCTACACCTTC
CASGSPTYGYTF
>TRBJ2-7|NA|NA|TRBV15
TGTGCCACCAGCAGAGATTCGGGGTACGAGCAGTACTTC
CATSRDSGYEQYF
>TRBJ1-4|NA|NA|TRBV5-1
TGCGCCAGCAGCTTGGCCGGTAATGAAAAACTGTTTTTT
CASSLAGNEKLFF
>TRBJ2-3|NA|NA|TRBV13
TGTGCCAGCAGCTTAGGCGGCGGGGTAACAGATACGCAGTATTTT
CASSLGGGVTDTQYF
>TRBJ1-1|NA|NA|TRBV7-6
TGTGCCAGCAGCTTCGGTACAGCCGGAAACACTGAAGCTTTCTTT
CASSFGTAGNTEAFF
>TRBJ2-7|few|TRBD2|TRBV13
TGTGCCAGCAGCTTAGGCCAGGGCCTAGCGGGGGTTAGCTCCTACGAGCAGTACTTC
CASSLGQGLAGVSSYEQYF
>TRBJ2-7|NA|NA|TRBV7-2
TGTGCCAGCAGCCCCCTGCGGGGGCGGTACGAGCAGTACTTC
CASSPLRGRYEQYF
>TRBJ2-5|NA|NA|TRBV14
TGTGCCAGCAGCCCCCGGACATCTATACAGACCCAGTACTTC
CASSPRTSIQTQYF
>TRBJ2-1|NA|TRBD2|TRBV6-1
TGTGCCAGCAGTGCTCCGGGACTAGCGGGGGGGAGGCCCTACAATGAGCAGTTCTTC
CASSAPGLAGGRPYNEQFF
>TRBJ2-1|NA|TRBD2|TRBV27
TGTGCCAGCAGTTTCACCGGGACTAGCGAGTTCTTC
CASSFTGTSEFF
>TRBJ2-1|once|TRBD2|TRBV7-2
TGTGCCAGCAGCTTAGTTCCGGGGGGTTACAATGAGCAGTTCTTC
CASSLVPGGYNEQFF
>TRBJ2-7|NA|TRBD2|TRBV10-3
TGTGCCATCAGGGGACTAGCGGACTACGAGCAGTACTTC
CAIRGLADYEQYF
>TRBJ1-2|NA|NA|TRBV5-4
TGTGCCAGCAGCTTTGATCCCCTCGCAGGGGCCTATGGCTACACCTTC
CASSFDPLAGAYGYTF
>TRBJ2-1|once|TRBD2|TRBV9
TGTGCCAGCAGCGCCCGACTAGCGGGGGATATCTTACACAATGAGCAGTTCTTC
CASSARLAGDILHNEQFF
>TRBJ2-7|NA|NA|TRBV7-6
TGTGCCAGCAGCTCTTCCAGGCTCGAGCAGTACTTC
CASSSSRLEQYF
>TRBJ1-6|NA|NA|TRBV3-1/TRBV3-2
TGTGCCAGCAGCCCTTTTAGGGCAGGGGAACTCCACTTT
CASSPFRAGELHF
>TRBJ1-1|NA|NA|TRBV6-6
TGTGCCAGCAGTTCCTGGGGGGAGACTAAAGACACTGAAGCTTTCTTT
CASSSWGETKDTEAFF
>TRBJ1-1|NA|NA|TRBV6-2/TRBV6-3
TGTGCCAGCAGTTTAACAGGGCCCCACACTGAAGCTTTCTTT
CASSLTGPHTEAFF
>TRBJ2-3|once|NA|TRBV10-3
TGTGCCGTAGCAAATAGCACGAGCACAGATACGCAGTATTTT
CAVANSTSTDTQYF
>TRBJ2-7|NA|NA|TRBV12-5
TGTGCTAGTGGTTTGGCAGGGCGTCCCTACGAGCAGTACTTC
CASGLAGRPYEQYF
>TRBJ1-2|NA|NA|TRBV5-6
TGTGCCAGCAGCTTGCAGGGGCAGTATGGCTACACCTTC
CASSLQGQYGYTF
>TRBJ1-5|NA|TRBD1|TRBV6-5
TGTGCCAGCACGGGACAGGGTATTCAGCCCCAGCATTTT
CASTGQGIQPQHF
>TRBJ1-4|NA|NA|TRBV18
TGTGCCAGCTCACGAGGCACAACTAATGAAAAACTGTTTTTT
CASSRGTTNEKLFF
>TRBJ1-5|once|TRBD1|TRBV2
TGTGCCAGCAGCCGGACAGGGGTAAATCAGCCCCAGCATTTT
CASSRTGVNQPQHF
>TRBJ2-5|NA|TRBD2|TRBV18
TGTGCCAGCTCACCAATCGTTAGCGGGGACGGGACCCAGTACTTC
CASSPIVSGDGTQYF
>TRBJ2-1|few|TRBD1|TRBV19
TGTGCCAGTAGTATAGGACAGGGGGCCTACAATGAGCAGTTCTTC
CASSIGQGAYNEQFF
>TRBJ1-6|NA|NA|TRBV10-3
TGTGCCATCAGTGAGTCCCAGGCTAATTCACCCCTCCACTTT
CAISESQANSPLHF
>TRBJ1-1|NA|NA|TRBV6-5
TGTGCCAGCAGTTACGACAGCCAGACTGAAGCTTTCTTT
CASSYDSQTEAFF
>TRBJ1-1|NA|TRBD1|TRBV29-1
TGCAGCGTTGAAGACAGGGGGTCGCTTTCTGAAGCTTTCTTT
CSVEDRGSLSEAFF
>TRBJ1-4|NA|TRBD1|TRBV5-1
TGCGCCAGCAGCGCCGGGACAGTAGGGGAAAAACTGTTTTTT
CASSAGTVGEKLFF
>TRBJ2-7|NA|NA|TRBV12-3/TRBV12-4
TGTGCCAGCAGCCCTAAACGGTACGAGCAGTACTTC
CASSPKRYEQYF
>TRBJ1-5|NA|TRBD1|TRBV28
TGTGCCAGCAGACCCGGGACAGTAGGGAATCAGCCCCAGCATTTT
CASRPGTVGNQPQHF
>TRBJ1-1|NA|NA|TRBV5-1
TGCGCCAGCAGCTTGTCCTGGGACGCGGGAACGGACACTGAAGCTTTCTTT
CASSLSWDAGTDTEAFF
>TRBJ2-7|NA|TRBD1|TRBV19
TGTGCCAGTAGCCATGGGGCCCGGGACAGGTCCTACGAGCAGTACTTC
CASSHGARDRSYEQYF
>TRBJ1-4|NA|TRBD1|TRBV5-1
TGCGCCAGCAGCTTAGGGGTCGACAGGGCTGCAACTAATGAAAAACTGTTTTTT
CASSLGVDRAATNEKLFF
>TRBJ1-2|NA|NA|TRBV5-4
TGTGCCAGCAGCTTCTTTCAGGGCGACTATGGCTACACCTTC
CASSFFQGDYGYTF
>TRBJ1-2|NA|NA|TRBV3-1/TRBV3-2
TGTGCCAGCAGCCAAGTCGGGGGGCTTGGGGGCTACACCTTC
CASSQVGGLGGYTF